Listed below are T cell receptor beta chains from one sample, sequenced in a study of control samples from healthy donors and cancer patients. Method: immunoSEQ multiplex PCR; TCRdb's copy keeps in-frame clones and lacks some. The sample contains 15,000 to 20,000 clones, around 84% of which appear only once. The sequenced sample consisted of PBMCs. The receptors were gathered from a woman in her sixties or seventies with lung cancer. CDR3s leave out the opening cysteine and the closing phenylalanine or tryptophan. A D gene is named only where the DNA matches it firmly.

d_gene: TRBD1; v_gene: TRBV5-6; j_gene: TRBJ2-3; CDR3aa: ASSNRGRDTQY
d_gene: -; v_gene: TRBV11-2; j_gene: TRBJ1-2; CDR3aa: ASSFPDRTDYGYT
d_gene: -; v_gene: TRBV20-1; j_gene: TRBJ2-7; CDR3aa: SARGLYEQY
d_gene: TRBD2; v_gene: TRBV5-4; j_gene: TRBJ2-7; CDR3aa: ASSLGGTSGTYEQY
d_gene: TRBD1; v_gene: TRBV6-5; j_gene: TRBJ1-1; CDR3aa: ASSLTRGGTEAF
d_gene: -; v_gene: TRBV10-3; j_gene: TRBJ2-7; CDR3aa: AISESSPPGEQY
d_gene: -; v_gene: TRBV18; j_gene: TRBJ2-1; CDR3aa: ASSPETGFSYNEQF
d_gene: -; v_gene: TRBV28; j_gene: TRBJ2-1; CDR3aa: ASRGLRNEQF
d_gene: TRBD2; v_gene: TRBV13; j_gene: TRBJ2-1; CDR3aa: ASSFRLAGNNEQF
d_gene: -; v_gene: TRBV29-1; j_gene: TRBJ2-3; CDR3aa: SVEGGADTQY
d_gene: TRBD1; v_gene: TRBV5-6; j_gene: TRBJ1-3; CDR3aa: ASSLLGRTGSTIY
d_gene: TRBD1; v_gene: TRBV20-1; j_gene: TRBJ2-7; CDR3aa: SASYRGHAYEQY
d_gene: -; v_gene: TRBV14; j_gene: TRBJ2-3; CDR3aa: ASSHGNRDAADTQY
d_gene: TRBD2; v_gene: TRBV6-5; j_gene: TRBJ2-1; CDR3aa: ASTRDSGTYNEQF
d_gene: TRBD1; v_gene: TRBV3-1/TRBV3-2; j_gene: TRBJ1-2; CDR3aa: ASRPGQGARDYT
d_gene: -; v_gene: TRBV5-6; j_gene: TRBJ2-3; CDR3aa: ASSFYRDNTDTQY
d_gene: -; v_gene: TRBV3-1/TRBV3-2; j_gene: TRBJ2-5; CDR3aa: ASSQDSGQETQY
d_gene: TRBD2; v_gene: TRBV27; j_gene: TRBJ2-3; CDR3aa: ASSPDRTSGKSTQY
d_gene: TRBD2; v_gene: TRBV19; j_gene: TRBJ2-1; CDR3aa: ASSMTNLAGGYNEQF
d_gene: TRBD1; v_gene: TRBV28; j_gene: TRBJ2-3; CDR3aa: ASSEFQWRGQGGTDTQY
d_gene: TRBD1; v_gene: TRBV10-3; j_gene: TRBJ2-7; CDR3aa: AISERDSYEQY
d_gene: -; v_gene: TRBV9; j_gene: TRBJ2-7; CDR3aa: ASSAGTYEQY
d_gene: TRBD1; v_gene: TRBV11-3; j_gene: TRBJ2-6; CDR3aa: ASSDLTGTVLLSGANVLT
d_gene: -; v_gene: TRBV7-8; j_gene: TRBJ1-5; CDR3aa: ASSLGGGIGQPQH
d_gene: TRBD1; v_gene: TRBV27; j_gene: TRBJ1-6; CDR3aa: ASKTGTGSPLH
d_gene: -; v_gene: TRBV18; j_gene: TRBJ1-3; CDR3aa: ASSPADSGNTIY
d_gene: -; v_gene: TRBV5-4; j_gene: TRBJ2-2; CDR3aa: ASSLTGDTGELF
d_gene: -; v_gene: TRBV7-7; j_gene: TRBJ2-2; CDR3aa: ASSFSGTGELF
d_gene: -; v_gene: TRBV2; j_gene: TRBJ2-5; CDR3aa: ASSQGSETQY